One T cell receptor beta chain is described in this entry. This clonotype was counted between two and nine times. The target of this receptor is not known. No base-level quality is on record; no much larger clone is a single base apart. The data are from a study of T cell repertoires in cytomegalovirus infection (dated by TCRdb to between 2018 and 2021). Broadly, across the study: The peptide stimulations were aimed at well-studied HLA-B-restricted epitopes as well as recently identified HLA-C-restricted CMV epitopes, whose presentation resists viral immunomodulation. Because public TCR beta signatures pointed to carriage of CMV infection together with the matching HLA type, the HLA type of each donor mattered for the analysis.

The run used an Illumina HiSeq 1500. Using fastp trimming at Q25 and MiXCR clonotype assembly, TCRdb reanalyzed the public sequencing data and kept in-frame beta chains. Each entry merges the rows of one CDR3 protein and shows their most common DNA and genes. The sample table contains about a million distinct CDR3 sequences; only one count was recorded for approximately 33% of them. The top ten constitute around 15% of the sample. The CDR3 covers 13 residues, taking in both the cysteine and the phenylalanine. The only DNA kept is the CDR3, 39 bases in frame from the first base. CDR1 and CDR2 are read off the germline V gene (reference sequence) as LNHDA and SQIVND. Deletion took 7 bases off V and 6 bases off J, with a span of 13 bases between the germline ends. Beyond this particular receptor, the publication reports: In the ex vivo response, HLA-C-restricted CMV-specific TCR beta clonotypes were dominant, and in two of eight donors the single most frequent clonotype came from this HLA-C-restricted group. Carriers of CMV infection plus the relevant HLA type were discriminated by the cumulative frequency of public TCR beta family members in the study cohort and in an independent roughly 400-donor cohort.

The sample's treatment or condition label, in plain terms: in vitro stimulation with specific CMV peptide epitopes to enrich CMV-specific T cells. The origin of this receptor is a human donor in good health (CMV status not recorded). Some clones in this sample may be carry-over from other donors' samples. The V and J segments used are TRBV19 and TRBJ2-1; TRBD1 could be the D gene, as 5 bases match. Sample: cultured CD8+ T cells from PBMCs, taken from culture after CMV antigen stimulation. Here is the DNA: TGTGCCAGTACGACAGTTCAGGGCAATGAGCAGTTCTTC. It translates to CASTTVQGNEQFF.